The rows below give T cell receptor beta chains drawn from one sample of a study of blood T cell repertoires in COVID-19. The assay was immunoSEQ multiplex PCR, and TCRdb's table has in-frame clones only and misses some. The sample includes roughly 280,000 clones, more than 85% seen only once; the top ten take roughly 5%. Sample: peripheral blood. The receptor set was obtained from a woman aged 55-70 years with COVID-19, enrolled during active disease. CDR3s include the opening cysteine and the closing phenylalanine or tryptophan.

J gene	V gene	CDR3 protein
TRBJ1-3	TRBV7-8	CASSLSGRGNTIYF
TRBJ1-2	TRBV18	CASSPTGLVYGYTF
TRBJ2-1	TRBV20-1	CSARLLSEQFF
TRBJ1-4	TRBV28	CASSSSGTGHEKLFF
TRBJ1-5	TRBV7-9	CASSSTGDQPQHF
TRBJ1-4	TRBV5-3	CARSKDRGLGEKLFF
TRBJ2-5	TRBV5-1	CASVLMGTETQYF
TRBJ1-3	TRBV7-9	CASSFGGPGPGNTIYF
TRBJ1-6	TRBV14	CASSQRQGQGDSPLHF
TRBJ2-7	TRBV7-2	CASSHRDRPYEQYF
TRBJ2-2	TRBV5-4	CASSLVGRANTGELFF
TRBJ2-7	TRBV28	CASIHSLGYEQYF
TRBJ1-1	TRBV19	CASSISGRVDTEAFF
TRBJ2-1	TRBV7-9	CASSYRQGLYNEQFF
TRBJ1-1	TRBV5-4	CASSPDRRNTEAFF
TRBJ2-5	TRBV5-6	CASSYGLVQETQYF